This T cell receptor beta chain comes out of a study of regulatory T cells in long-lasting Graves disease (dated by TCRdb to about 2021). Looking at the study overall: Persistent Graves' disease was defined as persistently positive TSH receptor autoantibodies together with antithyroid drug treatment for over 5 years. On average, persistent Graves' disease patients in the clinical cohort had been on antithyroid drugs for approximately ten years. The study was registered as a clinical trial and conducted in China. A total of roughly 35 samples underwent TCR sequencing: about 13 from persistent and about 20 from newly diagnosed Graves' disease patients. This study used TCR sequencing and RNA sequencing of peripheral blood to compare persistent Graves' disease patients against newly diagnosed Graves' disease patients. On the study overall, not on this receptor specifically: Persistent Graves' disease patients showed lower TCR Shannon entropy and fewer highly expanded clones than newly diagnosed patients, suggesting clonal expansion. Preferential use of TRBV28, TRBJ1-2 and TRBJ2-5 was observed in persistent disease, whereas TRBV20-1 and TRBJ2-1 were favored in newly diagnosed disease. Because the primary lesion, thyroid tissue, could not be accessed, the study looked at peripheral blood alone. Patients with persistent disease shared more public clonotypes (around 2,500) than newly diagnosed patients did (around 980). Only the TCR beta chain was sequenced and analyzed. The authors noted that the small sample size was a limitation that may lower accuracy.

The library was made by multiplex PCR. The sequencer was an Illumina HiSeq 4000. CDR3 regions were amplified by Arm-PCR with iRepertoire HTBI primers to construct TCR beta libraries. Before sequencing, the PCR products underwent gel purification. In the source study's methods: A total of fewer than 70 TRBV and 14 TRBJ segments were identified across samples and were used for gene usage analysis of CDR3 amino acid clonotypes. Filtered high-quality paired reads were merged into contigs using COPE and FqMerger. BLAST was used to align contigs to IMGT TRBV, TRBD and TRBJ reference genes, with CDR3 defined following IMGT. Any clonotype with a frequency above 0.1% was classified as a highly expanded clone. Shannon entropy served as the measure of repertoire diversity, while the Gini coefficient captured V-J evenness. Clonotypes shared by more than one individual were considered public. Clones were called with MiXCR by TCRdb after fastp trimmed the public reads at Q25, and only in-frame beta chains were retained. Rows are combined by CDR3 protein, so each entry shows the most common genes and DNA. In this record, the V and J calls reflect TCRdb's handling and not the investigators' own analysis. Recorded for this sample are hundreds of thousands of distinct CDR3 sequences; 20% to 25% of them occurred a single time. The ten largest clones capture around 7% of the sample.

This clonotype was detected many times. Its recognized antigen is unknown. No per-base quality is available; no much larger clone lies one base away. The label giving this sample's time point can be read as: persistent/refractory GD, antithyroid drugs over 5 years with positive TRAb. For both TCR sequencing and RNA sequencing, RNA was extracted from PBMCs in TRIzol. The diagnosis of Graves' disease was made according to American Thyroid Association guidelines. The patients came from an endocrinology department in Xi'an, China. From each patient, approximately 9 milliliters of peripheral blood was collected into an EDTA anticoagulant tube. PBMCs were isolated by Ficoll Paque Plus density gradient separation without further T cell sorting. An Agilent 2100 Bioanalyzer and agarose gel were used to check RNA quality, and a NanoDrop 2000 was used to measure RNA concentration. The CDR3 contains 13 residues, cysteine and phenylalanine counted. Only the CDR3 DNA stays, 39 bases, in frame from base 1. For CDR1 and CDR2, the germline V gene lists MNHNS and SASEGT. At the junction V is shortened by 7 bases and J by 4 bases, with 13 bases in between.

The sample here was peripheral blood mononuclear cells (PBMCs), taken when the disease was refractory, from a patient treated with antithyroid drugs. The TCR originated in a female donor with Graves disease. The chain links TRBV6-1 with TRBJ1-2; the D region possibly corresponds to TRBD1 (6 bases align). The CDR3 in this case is CASTPRDIYGYTF. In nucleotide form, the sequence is TGTGCCAGCACCCCACGGGACATCTATGGCTACACCTTC.